This T cell receptor (beta chain) was retrieved from a study of response to subunit inactivated influenza vaccine. The study's findings and limits: There was a suggestion from the authors that each seasonal influenza vaccination recruits few new T cells.

Germline-derived CDR1 and CDR2 are LGHNA and YSLEER. The CDR3 runs to 14 residues. TCRdb re-called the RT-PCR reads through MiXCR, storing one row per CDR3 protein. This repertoire shows under 500,000 distinct CDR3 sequences, roughly 11% found once; its top ten account for approximately 12%. About this clonotype: Its antigen remains unknown. This could be a read error, since a much larger clone is one nucleotide away.

This chain connects TRBV4-3 to TRBJ2-1; no clear D. The TCR comes from a man aged 45-65 years who received an inactivated influenza vaccine. Here the sequenced sample was PBMCs from blood, taken more than 35 days after vaccination. CDR3: CASSKGRIANEHFF. The CDR3 coding sequence is TGCGCCAGCAGCAAAGGACGGATAGCAAATGAGCACTTCTTC.